The rows below give T cell receptor beta chains drawn from one sample of a study of cytomegalovirus exposure and HLA in healthy donors. Profiling relied on immunoSEQ multiplex PCR, and the TCRdb table lists in-frame clones only, not all of them. The data hold around 30,000 clones, with about 63% observed a single time. Sequencing was performed on PBMCs. The receptor set was obtained from a man in his forties or fifties in good health and CMV-seropositive. Each CDR3 is given with its conserved first and last residue. The order of the fields is V gene, clone size, D gene, J gene, CDR3 protein, CDR3 DNA. D genes are given only for firm matches. Clone size is shown for a subset of rows, as once, few, many or a class of expanded clone.

v_gene: TRBV5-6
abundance: NA
d_gene: NA
j_gene: TRBJ2-5
CDR3aa: CASSLRGKQETQYF
CDR3nt: TGTGCCAGCAGCTTGAGGGGGAAACAAGAGACCCAGTACTTC

v_gene: TRBV5-4
abundance: few
d_gene: NA
j_gene: TRBJ1-4
CDR3aa: CASSLGGQYEKLFF
CDR3nt: TGTGCCAGCAGCTTGGGGGGCCAGTATGAAAAACTGTTTTTT

v_gene: TRBV4-2
abundance: NA
d_gene: TRBD2
j_gene: TRBJ2-5
CDR3aa: CASSQDSGNVVETQYF
CDR3nt: TGTGCCAGCAGCCAAGACAGCGGGAACGTTGTCGAGACCCAGTACTTC

v_gene: TRBV27
abundance: NA
d_gene: NA
j_gene: TRBJ2-7
CDR3aa: CASSSGVTYEQYF
CDR3nt: TGTGCCAGCAGTTCAGGGGTTACCTACGAGCAGTACTTT

v_gene: TRBV19
abundance: NA
d_gene: NA
j_gene: TRBJ2-4
CDR3aa: CASSRGLAKNIQYF
CDR3nt: TGTGCCAGTAGTAGGGGGCTGGCCAAAAACATTCAGTACTTC

v_gene: TRBV20-1
abundance: few
d_gene: NA
j_gene: TRBJ1-1
CDR3aa: CSARGGSEAFF
CDR3nt: TGCAGTGCTAGAGGGGGCAGCGAAGCTTTCTTT

v_gene: TRBV21-1
abundance: NA
d_gene: NA
j_gene: TRBJ1-1
CDR3aa: CASSTADRGQEAFF
CDR3nt: TGTGCCAGCAGCACCGCCGACAGGGGACAAGAAGCTTTCTTT

v_gene: TRBV6-5
abundance: NA
d_gene: NA
j_gene: TRBJ2-4
CDR3aa: CASSSRFIQYF
CDR3nt: TGTGCCAGCAGTTCACGGTTCATTCAGTACTTC

v_gene: TRBV6-1
abundance: NA
d_gene: NA
j_gene: TRBJ1-4
CDR3aa: CATTRTAKNEKLFF
CDR3nt: TGTGCCACAACCCGGACAGCGAAAAATGAAAAACTGTTTTTT

v_gene: TRBV10-1
abundance: NA
d_gene: NA
j_gene: TRBJ2-7
CDR3aa: CASSEVAFGEQYF
CDR3nt: TGCGCCAGCAGTGAGGTAGCTTTCGGCGAGCAGTACTTC

v_gene: TRBV28
abundance: NA
d_gene: NA
j_gene: TRBJ2-1
CDR3aa: CASGRGYNEQFF
CDR3nt: TGTGCCAGCGGAAGGGGCTACAATGAGCAGTTCTTC

v_gene: TRBV6-5
abundance: NA
d_gene: TRBD1
j_gene: TRBJ1-5
CDR3aa: CASSWDRNQPQHF
CDR3nt: TGTGCCAGCAGTTGGGACAGGAATCAGCCCCAGCATTTT

v_gene: TRBV2
abundance: NA
d_gene: NA
j_gene: TRBJ1-5
CDR3aa: CASSEGRQINQPQHF
CDR3nt: TGTGCCAGCAGTGAAGGCAGGCAGATAAATCAGCCCCAGCATTTT

v_gene: TRBV10-1
abundance: few
d_gene: NA
j_gene: TRBJ2-1
CDR3aa: CASSNRVSSYNEQFF
CDR3nt: TGCGCCAGCAGTAACAGGGTTAGCTCCTACAATGAGCAGTTCTTC

v_gene: TRBV28
abundance: NA
d_gene: NA
j_gene: TRBJ2-7
CDR3aa: CASKLGRYEQYF
CDR3nt: TGTGCCAGCAAACTGGGGCGGTACGAGCAGTACTTC

v_gene: TRBV5-1
abundance: NA
d_gene: NA
j_gene: TRBJ2-7
CDR3aa: CASSLSPYEQYF
CDR3nt: TGCGCCAGCAGCTTATCTCCCTACGAGCAGTACTTC

v_gene: TRBV10-2
abundance: NA
d_gene: TRBD1
j_gene: TRBJ1-5
CDR3aa: CASTPTGGNQPQHF
CDR3nt: TGCGCCAGCACCCCGACAGGGGGCAATCAGCCCCAGCATTTT

v_gene: TRBV9
abundance: NA
d_gene: NA
j_gene: TRBJ2-3
CDR3aa: CASSVVPLSTDTQYF
CDR3nt: TGTGCCAGCAGCGTAGTCCCCCTTTCCACAGATACGCAGTATTTT

v_gene: TRBV28
abundance: few
d_gene: NA
j_gene: TRBJ1-4
CDR3aa: CASSPRFTGEKLFF
CDR3nt: TGTGCCAGCAGTCCCCGGTTCACAGGGGAAAAACTGTTTTTT

v_gene: TRBV27
abundance: NA
d_gene: NA
j_gene: TRBJ1-2
CDR3aa: CASSLSGPGYGYTF
CDR3nt: TGTGCCAGCAGTTTATCGGGCCCGGGGTATGGCTACACCTTC

v_gene: TRBV5-1
abundance: once
d_gene: TRBD1
j_gene: TRBJ1-5
CDR3aa: CASSSEPGQGYQPQHF
CDR3nt: TGCGCCAGCAGCTCGGAACCCGGACAGGGCTATCAGCCCCAGCATTTT

v_gene: TRBV27
abundance: NA
d_gene: TRBD2
j_gene: TRBJ2-1
CDR3aa: CAGGLASSYNEQFF
CDR3nt: TGTGCCGGGGGACTAGCGAGCTCCTACAATGAGCAGTTCTTC

v_gene: TRBV5-1
abundance: NA
d_gene: NA
j_gene: TRBJ1-2
CDR3aa: CASSWGGGGYTF
CDR3nt: TGCGCCAGCAGCTGGGGGGGCGGTGGCTACACCTTC

v_gene: TRBV29-1
abundance: NA
d_gene: NA
j_gene: TRBJ1-2
CDR3aa: CSVEDRGAPGYTF
CDR3nt: TGCAGCGTTGAAGACCGGGGGGCGCCTGGCTACACCTTC

v_gene: TRBV6-5
abundance: NA
d_gene: NA
j_gene: TRBJ1-1
CDR3aa: CASSYSGGYTEAFF
CDR3nt: TGTGCCAGCAGTTACTCGGGGGGATACACTGAAGCTTTCTTT

v_gene: TRBV6-5
abundance: NA
d_gene: TRBD1
j_gene: TRBJ2-7
CDR3aa: CASSWGQGAYEQYF
CDR3nt: TGTGCCAGCAGTTGGGGACAGGGGGCCTACGAGCAGTACTTC

v_gene: TRBV5-1
abundance: NA
d_gene: TRBD1
j_gene: TRBJ2-7
CDR3aa: CASSAGQGVYEQYF
CDR3nt: TGCGCCAGCAGTGCGGGACAGGGGGTCTACGAGCAGTACTTC

v_gene: TRBV7-9
abundance: NA
d_gene: NA
j_gene: TRBJ1-1
CDR3aa: CASSSSVNTEAFF
CDR3nt: TGTGCCAGCAGCTCCTCAGTGAACACTGAAGCTTTCTTT

v_gene: TRBV6-1
abundance: NA
d_gene: TRBD1
j_gene: TRBJ1-2
CDR3aa: CASSEQQGNGYTF
CDR3nt: TGTGCCAGCAGTGAGCAACAGGGGAACGGCTACACCTTC

v_gene: TRBV2
abundance: NA
d_gene: NA
j_gene: TRBJ2-1
CDR3aa: CASRVLSSYNEQFF
CDR3nt: TGTGCCAGCAGGGTCCTCAGCTCCTACAATGAGCAGTTCTTC

v_gene: TRBV30
abundance: NA
d_gene: TRBD1
j_gene: TRBJ2-4
CDR3aa: CAWSRQGVAKNIQYF
CDR3nt: TGTGCCTGGAGTCGACAGGGTGTGGCCAAAAACATTCAGTACTTC

v_gene: TRBV30
abundance: NA
d_gene: NA
j_gene: TRBJ2-7
CDR3aa: CAWGLGTVYF
CDR3nt: NA

v_gene: TRBV6-5
abundance: NA
d_gene: NA
j_gene: TRBJ1-2
CDR3aa: CASSFRRGGYTF
CDR3nt: TGTGCCAGCAGTTTTCGAAGAGGGGGCTACACCTTC

v_gene: TRBV6-5
abundance: NA
d_gene: TRBD1
j_gene: TRBJ2-3
CDR3aa: CASREGGAQYF
CDR3nt: TGTGCCAGCAGAGAAGGGGGCGCGCAGTATTTT

v_gene: TRBV28
abundance: NA
d_gene: NA
j_gene: TRBJ1-5
CDR3aa: CASSLTQQPQHF
CDR3nt: TGTGCCAGCAGTTTAACCCAGCAGCCCCAGCATTTT

v_gene: TRBV10-3
abundance: few
d_gene: NA
j_gene: TRBJ2-1
CDR3aa: CASRGGDEQFF
CDR3nt: TGTGCCTCTAGAGGAGGGGATGAGCAGTTCTTC

v_gene: TRBV16
abundance: NA
d_gene: NA
j_gene: TRBJ1-5
CDR3aa: CASSQSAGLVQPQHF
CDR3nt: TGTGCCAGCAGCCAATCGGCGGGGCTGGTTCAGCCCCAGCATTTT

v_gene: TRBV7-6
abundance: NA
d_gene: NA
j_gene: TRBJ1-1
CDR3aa: CASSLDRDTEAFF
CDR3nt: TGTGCCAGCAGCTTAGACAGGGACACTGAAGCTTTCTTT

v_gene: TRBV29-1
abundance: NA
d_gene: TRBD2
j_gene: TRBJ2-3
CDR3aa: CSVEGLAGAGDTQYF
CDR3nt: TGCAGCGTTGAAGGACTAGCGGGGGCAGGAGATACGCAGTATTTT

v_gene: TRBV7-8
abundance: few
d_gene: TRBD1
j_gene: TRBJ2-7
CDR3aa: CASSHGQGGSEQYF
CDR3nt: TGTGCCAGCAGCCATGGACAGGGCGGCTCCGAGCAGTACTTC

v_gene: TRBV29-1
abundance: NA
d_gene: NA
j_gene: TRBJ1-1
CDR3aa: CSVAEVMGTEAFF
CDR3nt: TGCAGCGTTGCGGAGGTTATGGGCACTGAAGCTTTCTTT

v_gene: TRBV5-1
abundance: once
d_gene: TRBD2
j_gene: TRBJ2-7
CDR3aa: CASSLGSEGRVYEQYF
CDR3nt: TGCGCCAGCAGCTTGGGGAGTGAGGGGAGGGTTTACGAGCAGTACTTC

v_gene: TRBV30
abundance: NA
d_gene: TRBD1
j_gene: TRBJ2-7
CDR3aa: CAWSKGTGKSYEQYF
CDR3nt: TGTGCCTGGAGTAAAGGGACAGGGAAATCCTACGAGCAGTACTTC

v_gene: TRBV30
abundance: NA
d_gene: TRBD2
j_gene: TRBJ2-3
CDR3aa: CACSTSGADYPTDTQYF
CDR3nt: TGTGCCTGTTCGACTAGCGGAGCCGATTATCCCACAGATACGCAGTATTTT

v_gene: TRBV7-6
abundance: once
d_gene: NA
j_gene: TRBJ2-7
CDR3aa: CASSPGAPSYEQYF
CDR3nt: TGTGCCAGCAGCCCAGGCGCCCCCTCCTACGAGCAGTACTTC

v_gene: TRBV4-1
abundance: few
d_gene: NA
j_gene: TRBJ2-3
CDR3aa: CASSQGLIDTQYF
CDR3nt: TGCGCCAGCAGCCAAGGACTAATAGATACGCAGTATTTT

v_gene: TRBV29-1
abundance: NA
d_gene: NA
j_gene: TRBJ2-2
CDR3aa: CSVEVADSNTGELFF
CDR3nt: TGCAGCGTTGAAGTGGCAGACTCGAACACCGGGGAGCTGTTTTTT

v_gene: TRBV6-1
abundance: once
d_gene: NA
j_gene: TRBJ1-6
CDR3aa: CASSQGQSSYNSPLHF
CDR3nt: TGTGCCAGCAGTCAAGGACAGTCCTCCTATAATTCACCCCTCCACTTT